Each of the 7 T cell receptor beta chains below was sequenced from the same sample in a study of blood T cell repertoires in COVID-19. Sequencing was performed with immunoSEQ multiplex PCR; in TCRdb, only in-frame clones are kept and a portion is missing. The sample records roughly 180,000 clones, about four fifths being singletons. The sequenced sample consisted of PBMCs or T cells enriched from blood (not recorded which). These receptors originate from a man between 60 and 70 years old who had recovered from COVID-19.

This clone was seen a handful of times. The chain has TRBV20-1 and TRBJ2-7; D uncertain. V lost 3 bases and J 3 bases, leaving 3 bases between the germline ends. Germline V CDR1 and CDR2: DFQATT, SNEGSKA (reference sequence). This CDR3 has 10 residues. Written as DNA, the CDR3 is TGCAGTGCTAGGAGCTACGAGCAGTACTTC. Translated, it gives CSARSYEQYF.

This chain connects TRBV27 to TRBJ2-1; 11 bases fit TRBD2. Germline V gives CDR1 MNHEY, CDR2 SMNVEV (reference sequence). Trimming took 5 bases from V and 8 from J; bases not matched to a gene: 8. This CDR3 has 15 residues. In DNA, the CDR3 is TGTGCCAGCAGTCTAGATTCTAGCGGGAGGTATGAGCAGTTCTTC. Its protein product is CASSLDSSGRYEQFF.

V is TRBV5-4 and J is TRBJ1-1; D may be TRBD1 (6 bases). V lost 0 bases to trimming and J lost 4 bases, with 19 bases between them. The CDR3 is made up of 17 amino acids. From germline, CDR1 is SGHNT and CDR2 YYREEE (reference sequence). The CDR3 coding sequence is TGTGCCAGCAGCTTGGGGTACGATTTGTGGGGGCTCACTGAAGCTTTCTTT. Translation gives CASSLGYDLWGLTEAFF.

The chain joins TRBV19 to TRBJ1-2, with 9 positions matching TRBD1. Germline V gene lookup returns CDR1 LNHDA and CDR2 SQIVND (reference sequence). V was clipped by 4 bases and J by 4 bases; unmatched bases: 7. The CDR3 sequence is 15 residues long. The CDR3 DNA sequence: TGTGCCAGTAGTACAACAGGGGGCAGAAGCTATGGCTACACCTTC. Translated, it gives CASSTTGGRSYGYTF.

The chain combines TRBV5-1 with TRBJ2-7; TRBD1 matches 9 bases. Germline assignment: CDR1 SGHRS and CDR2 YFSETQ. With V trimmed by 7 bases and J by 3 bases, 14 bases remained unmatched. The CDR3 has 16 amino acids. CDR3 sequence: CASLSNRDRVDYEQYF. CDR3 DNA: TGCGCCAGCTTGTCAAACCGGGACAGGGTCGACTACGAGCAGTACTTC. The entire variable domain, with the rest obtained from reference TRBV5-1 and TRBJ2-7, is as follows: KAGVTQTPRYLIKTRGQQVTLSCSPISGHRSVSWYQQTPGQGLQFLFEYFSETQRNKGNFPGRFSGRQFSNSRSEMNVSTLELGDSALYLCASLSNRDRVDYEQYFGPGTRLTVT.

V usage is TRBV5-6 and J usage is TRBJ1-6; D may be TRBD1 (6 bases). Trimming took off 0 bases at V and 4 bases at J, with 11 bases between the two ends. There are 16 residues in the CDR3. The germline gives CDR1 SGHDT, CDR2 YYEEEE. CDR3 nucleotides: TGTGCCAGCAGCTTGGAGACAGGAAGATATAATTCACCCCTCCACTTT. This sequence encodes CASSLETGRYNSPLHF.

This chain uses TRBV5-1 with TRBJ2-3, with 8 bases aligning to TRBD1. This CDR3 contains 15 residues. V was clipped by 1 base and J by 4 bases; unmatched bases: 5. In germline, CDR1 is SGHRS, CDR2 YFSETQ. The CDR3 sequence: CASSLTGGVPDTQYF. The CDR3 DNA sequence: TGCGCCAGCAGCTTGACAGGGGGTGTGCCAGATACGCAGTATTTT.